What follows are 2 T cell receptor beta chains derived from one specimen sequenced in a study of T cell responses to AZD1222 COVID-19 vaccine (dated by TCRdb to about 2021). Library construction relied on the immunoSEQ multiplex PCR assay. As stored in TCRdb, this immuneACCESS dataset retains in-frame rearrangements with V and J assigned. A fraction of the clones does not appear; measured against another copy, unresolved V genes explain less than half of the discrepancy, and the remainder lacks a known reason. The sample includes about 83,000 clones, with 86% observed a single time. The ten biggest clones cover about 8.7% of the sample. The time point label, as the study defines it: baseline before first vaccination. The sequences come from peripheral blood, collected on day 0 of AZD1222 vaccination. The receptor source for this set is an adult in good health.

The chain combines TRBV5-1 with TRBJ2-1, with 8 bases fitting TRBD1. This CDR3 comprises 15 residues. The germline V gene has CDR1 SGHRS and CDR2 YFSETQ. Trimming took 0 bases from V and 5 from J; bases not matched to a gene: 4. CDR3 nucleotides: TGCGCCAGCAGCTTGGGATGGGGACAGGACAATGAGCAGTTCTTC. It yields the protein CASSLGWGQDNEQFF.

The rearrangement joins TRBV28 to TRBJ2-3; D remains ambiguous. V dropped 3 bases and J dropped 3 bases, with 13 bases sitting between them. From germline, CDR1 is MDHEN and CDR2 SYDVKM. CDR3 length equals 15 residues. The CDR3 region has the DNA TGTGCCAGCAGTTTGGGTGATTATGGGACAGATACGCAGTATTTT. Its translation is CASSLGDYGTDTQYF.